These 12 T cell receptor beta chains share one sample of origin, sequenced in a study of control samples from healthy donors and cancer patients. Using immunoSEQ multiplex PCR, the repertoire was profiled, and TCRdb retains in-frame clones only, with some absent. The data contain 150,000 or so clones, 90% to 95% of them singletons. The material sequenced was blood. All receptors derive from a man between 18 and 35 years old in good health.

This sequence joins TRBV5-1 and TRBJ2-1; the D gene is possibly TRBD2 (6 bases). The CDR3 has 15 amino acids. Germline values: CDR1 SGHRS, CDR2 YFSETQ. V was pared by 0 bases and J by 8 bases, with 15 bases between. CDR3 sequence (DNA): TGCGCCAGCAGCTTGGTGATGGCGGGGAGCGATGAGCAGTTCTTC. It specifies CASSLVMAGSDEQFF.

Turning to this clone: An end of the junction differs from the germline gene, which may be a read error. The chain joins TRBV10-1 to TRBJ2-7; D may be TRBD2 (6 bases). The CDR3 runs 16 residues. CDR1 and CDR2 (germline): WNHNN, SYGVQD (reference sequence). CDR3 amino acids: CARRRGRVPLFHEQYF. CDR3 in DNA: TGCGCCCGCAGGAGGGGCAGGGTTCCCCTTTTTCACGAGCAGTACTTC.

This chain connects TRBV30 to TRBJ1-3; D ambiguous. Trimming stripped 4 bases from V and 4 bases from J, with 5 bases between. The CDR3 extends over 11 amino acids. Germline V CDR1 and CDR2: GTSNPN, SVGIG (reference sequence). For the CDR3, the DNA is TGTGCCTGGACCCCAGGAAACACCATATATTTT. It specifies CAWTPGNTIYF.

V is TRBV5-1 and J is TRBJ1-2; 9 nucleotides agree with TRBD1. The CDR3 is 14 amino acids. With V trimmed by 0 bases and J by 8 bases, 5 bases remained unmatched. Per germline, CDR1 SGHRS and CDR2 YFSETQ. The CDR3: CASSLGDREEGYTF. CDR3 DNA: TGCGCCAGCAGCTTGGGGGACAGGGAAGAAGGCTACACCTTC.

This CDR3 is CASSLQAVLNTEAFF. CDR3 DNA: TGCGCCAGCAGCTTGCAGGCGGTATTGAACACTGAAGCTTTCTTT. This chain uses TRBV5-1 with TRBJ1-1; D is unresolved. CDR3 size: 15 residues. Deletions cut 1 base from V and 0 bases from J, with 10 bases between. Per the germline V gene, CDR1 is SGHRS and CDR2 is YFSETQ.

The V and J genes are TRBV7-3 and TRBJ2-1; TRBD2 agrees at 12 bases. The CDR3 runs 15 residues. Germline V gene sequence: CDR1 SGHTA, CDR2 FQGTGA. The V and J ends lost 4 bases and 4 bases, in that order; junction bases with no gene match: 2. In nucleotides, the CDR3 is TGTGCCAGCAGCTCAGGGACTAGCGGGTACAATGAGCAGTTCTTC. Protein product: CASSSGTSGYNEQFF.

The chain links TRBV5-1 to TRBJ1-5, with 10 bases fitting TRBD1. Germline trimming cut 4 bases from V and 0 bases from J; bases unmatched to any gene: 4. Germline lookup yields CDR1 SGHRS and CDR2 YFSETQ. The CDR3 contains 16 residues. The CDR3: CASSRGTGDSNQPQHF. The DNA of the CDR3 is TGCGCCAGCAGCCGGGGGACAGGGGATAGCAATCAGCCCCAGCATTTT.

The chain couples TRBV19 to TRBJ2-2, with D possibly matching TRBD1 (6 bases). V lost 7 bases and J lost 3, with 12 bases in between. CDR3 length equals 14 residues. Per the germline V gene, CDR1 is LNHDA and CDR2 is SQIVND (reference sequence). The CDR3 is CASINQGHTGELFF. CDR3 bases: TGTGCCAGTATAAACCAGGGGCACACCGGGGAGCTGTTTTTT.

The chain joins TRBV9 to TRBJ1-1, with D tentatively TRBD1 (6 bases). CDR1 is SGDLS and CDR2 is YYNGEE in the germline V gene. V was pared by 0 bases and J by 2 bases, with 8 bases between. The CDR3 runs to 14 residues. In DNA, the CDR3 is TGTGCCAGCAGCGTAGCGGGGGCCAACACTGAAGCTTTCTTT. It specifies CASSVAGANTEAFF.

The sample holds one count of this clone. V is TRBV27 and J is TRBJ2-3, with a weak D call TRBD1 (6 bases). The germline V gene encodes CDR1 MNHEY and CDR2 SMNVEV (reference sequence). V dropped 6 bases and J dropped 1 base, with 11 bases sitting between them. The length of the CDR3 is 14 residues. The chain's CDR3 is CASRGAGGTDTQYF. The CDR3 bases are TGTGCCAGCAGGGGGGCAGGGGGCACAGATACGCAGTATTTT.

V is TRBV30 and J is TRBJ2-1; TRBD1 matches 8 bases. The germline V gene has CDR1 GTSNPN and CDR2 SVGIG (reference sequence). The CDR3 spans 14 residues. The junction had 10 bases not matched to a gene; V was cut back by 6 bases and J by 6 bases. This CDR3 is CACYRDRSFNEQFF. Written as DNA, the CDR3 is TGTGCCTGTTACCGGGACAGGTCTTTCAATGAGCAGTTCTTC.

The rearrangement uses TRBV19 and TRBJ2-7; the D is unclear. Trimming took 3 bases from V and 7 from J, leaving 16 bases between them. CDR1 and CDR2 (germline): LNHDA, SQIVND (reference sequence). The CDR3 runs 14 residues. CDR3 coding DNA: TGTGCCAGTAGTATTCAGTCGGGTTTAGGGGAGCAGTACTTC. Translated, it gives CASSIQSGLGEQYF.